This T cell receptor (beta chain) was found in a study of cytomegalovirus exposure and HLA in healthy donors. About this clone: No antigen is known for it.

The CDR3 runs 13 residues. In germline, CDR1 is SGHRS, CDR2 YFSETQ. Trimming took off 3 bases at V and 6 bases at J, with 10 bases between the two ends. 13 Jbeta primers and 60 Vbeta primers were used for the PCR. Data came from immunoSEQ multiplex PCR; TCRdb stores just in-frame clones and leaves some out. The sample carries tens of thousands of clones, roughly 81% recorded once. The study, taken as a whole, reports: In a later analysis, specific HLA alleles were associated with approximately 16,000 TCR beta sequences at a 0.05 false discovery rate. Previous analysis showed most TCR beta V segments were productive about 87% or about 30% of the time.

The chain has TRBV5-1 and TRBJ2-1; no clear D. This TCR came from a young man in good health and CMV-seronegative. Specimen: PBMCs. The CDR3 sequence: CASSSLAFNEQFF. CDR3 in DNA: TGCGCCAGCAGCTCCTTAGCTTTCAATGAGCAGTTCTTC.